Each of the 5 T cell receptor beta chains below was sequenced from the same sample in a study of blood T cell repertoires in COVID-19. Assay used: immunoSEQ multiplex PCR; TCRdb lists only in-frame clones, some missing. The table shows about 150,000 clones, with about 79% occurring only once. The sample consisted of peripheral blood. These TCRs come from a woman aged 60-75 years with acute or convalescent COVID-19.

The rearrangement uses TRBV5-1 and TRBJ1-1; tentatively, D is TRBD1 (5 bases). V was trimmed by 4 bases and J by 10 bases, leaving 8 bases between them. This CDR3 region has 10 residues. Germline V gives CDR1 SGHRS, CDR2 YFSETQ. The CDR3 DNA sequence: TGCGCCAGCAGCGGGGCTGGAGCTTTCTTT. This gives the protein CASSGAGAFF.

The CDR3 DNA sequence: TGTGCCAGCTCACGCAACAGGGATATGAACACTGAAGCTTTCTTT. Encoded protein: CASSRNRDMNTEAFF. The genes are TRBV18 and TRBJ1-1, with D maybe TRBD1 (6 bases). Germline V gives CDR1 KGHSH, CDR2 LQKENI. The CDR3 consists of 15 residues. V dropped 4 bases and J dropped 0 bases, with 12 bases sitting between them.

CDR3 DNA sequence: TGTGCCAGCAGTCACGGACAGGGTAATTCACCCCTCCACTTT. It codes for CASSHGQGNSPLHF. This rearrangement joins TRBV27 to TRBJ1-6; 8 positions match TRBD1. CDR1 is MNHEY and CDR2 is SMNVEV in the germline V gene (reference sequence). The CDR3 extends over 14 amino acids. Unmatched junction bases numbered 3, after V lost 5 bases and J lost 6 bases.

This rearrangement joins TRBV3-1 (or the pseudogene TRBV3-2) to TRBJ1-2, with TRBD1 matching 10 bases. Germline CDR1 and CDR2: LGHDT and YNNKEL (reference sequence). After removal of 4 bases from V and 8 bases from J, the junction contained 7 bases not matched to a gene. The CDR3 is 14 amino acids. The CDR3 sequence is CASSLGQGVGGYTF. CDR3 DNA: TGTGCCAGCAGCCTAGGACAGGGGGTAGGCGGCTACACCTTC.

The rearrangement links TRBV18 to TRBJ2-2, with 13 bases identical to TRBD2. J gave up 0 bases and V 0 bases, and 1 base lay outside the gene matches. The germline gives CDR1 KGHSH, CDR2 LQKENI. This CDR3 region has 18 residues. The chain's CDR3 is CASSPPGLAGSNTGELFF. In nucleotides, the CDR3 is TGTGCCAGCTCACCACCGGGACTAGCGGGGTCGAACACCGGGGAGCTGTTTTTT.